These 21 T cell receptor beta chains share one sample of origin, sequenced in a study of OX40 agonist ivuxolimab in advanced cancers. Measured with immunoSEQ multiplex PCR; TCRdb has only the in-frame clones, and not every one. The table has fewer than 60,000 clones, 80% to 95% seen once. This specimen was CD4+ or CD8+ T cells sorted from blood, taken in a trial of the OX40 agonist ivuxolimab. The source is an adult with an advanced solid tumor such as melanoma, head and neck, liver or kidney cancer.

V is TRBV7-2 and J is TRBJ2-6; D gene uncertain. The CDR3 runs 17 residues. CDR1 and CDR2 (germline): SGHTA, FQGNSA. V was trimmed by 1 base and J by 0 bases, leaving 10 bases between them. CDR3 region: CASSLGPPLSGANVLTF. Written as DNA, the CDR3 is TGTGCCAGCAGCTTAGGGCCACCCCTCTCTGGGGCCAACGTCCTGACTTTC.

The genes are TRBV5-1 and TRBJ1-2, with a possible D match to TRBD1 (6 bases). The germline gives CDR1 SGHRS, CDR2 YFSETQ. Between the trimmed V and J ends, which lost 3 bases and 6 bases, there was a span of 9 bases. This CDR3 contains 12 residues. The CDR3 coding sequence is TGCGCCAGCAGCTACAACAGGGATGGCTACACCTTC. This sequence encodes CASSYNRDGYTF. Filled out from reference TRBV5-1 and TRBJ1-2, the complete variable domain reads KAGVTQTPRYLIKTRGQQVTLSCSPISGHRSVSWYQQTPGQGLQFLFEYFSETQRNKGNFPGRFSGRQFSNSRSEMNVSTLELGDSALYLCASSYNRDGYTFGSGTRLTVV.

The genes are TRBV28 and TRBJ1-1; D remains ambiguous. The CDR3 sequence is 12 residues long. In germline, CDR1 is MDHEN, CDR2 SYDVKM. V lost 3 bases and J lost 5, with 7 bases in between. CDR3 sequence reads: CASSLVETEAFF. For the CDR3, the DNA is TGTGCCAGCAGTTTGGTGGAAACTGAAGCTTTCTTT.

This chain connects TRBV9 to TRBJ1-1, with 10 positions matching TRBD1. Trimming removed 4 bases from V and 1 base from J; junction bases left unmatched: 4. CDR3 length: 15 amino acids. Germline loops: CDR1 SGDLS, CDR2 YYNGEE. This CDR3 is CASSPRTGGNTEAFF. DNA for the CDR3: TGTGCCAGCAGCCCGAGGACAGGGGGGAACACTGAAGCTTTCTTT.

The chain recombines TRBV7-5 with TRBJ2-2; the D call TRBD2 from the table was never checked on the DNA. TRBV7-5 is shown as a pseudogene. The CDR3 loop spans 13 amino acids. The CDR3 region has the DNA TGTGCCAGCAGCATCTCTACCTCCGGGGAGCTGTTTTTT. Translated: CASSISTSGELFF.

V usage is TRBV11-2 and J usage is TRBJ2-7; perhaps TRBD2 as D (6 bases). Germline CDR1 is SGHAT and CDR2 is FQNNGV. V was cut by 1 base and J by 0 bases, with 16 bases left in between. The CDR3 sequence is 17 residues long. In DNA, the CDR3 is TGTGCCAGCAGCTTAGTGGGAGGAGAATCCTTCTCCTACGAGCAGTACTTC. It specifies CASSLVGGESFSYEQYF. Supplemented by reference TRBV11-2 and TRBJ2-7, the full variable domain reads EAGVAQSPRYKIIEKRQSVAFWCNPISGHATLYWYQQILGQGPKLLIQFQNNGVVDDSQLPKDRFSAERLKGVDSTLKIQPAKLEDSAVYLCASSLVGGESFSYEQYFGPGTRLTVT.

This chain links TRBV6-5 with TRBJ2-2; 12 nucleotides align to TRBD2. The CDR3 totals 15 residues. J lost 5 bases, V lost 2 bases, and 0 bases had no gene match. Germline CDR1 reads MNHEY; CDR2 reads SVGAGI. CDR3 DNA: TGTGCCAGCAGTTACCTAGCGGGAGGGACCGGGGAGCTGTTTTTT. Translated: CASSYLAGGTGELFF.

The rearrangement links TRBV4-2 to TRBJ1-4; D is uncertain. This CDR3 spans 15 amino acids. V was cut by 1 base and J by 7 bases, with 13 bases left in between. Germline V CDR1 and CDR2: LGHNA, YNFKEQ. The CDR3 here is CASSQGRLGVEKLFF. The CDR3 region has the DNA TGTGCCAGCAGCCAAGGTCGGCTTGGTGTTGAAAAACTGTTTTTT.

This clone came up a few times. The rearrangement links TRBV5-6 to TRBJ1-1, with D perhaps TRBD1 (6 bases). Trimming removed 4 bases from V and 10 bases from J, with 20 bases in between. The CDR3 runs 14 residues. In germline, CDR1 is SGHDT, CDR2 YYEEEE. The CDR3 DNA reads as TGTGCCAGCAGCACCCGACAGGACGTGAGGGGAGCTTTCTTT. The encoded protein is CASSTRQDVRGAFF.

The rearrangement links TRBV9 to TRBJ1-1; D is ambiguous. Between the trimmed V and J ends, which lost 4 bases and 1 base, there was a span of 17 bases. There are 16 residues in the CDR3. CDR1 and CDR2 from the germline V gene are SGDLS and YYNGEE. The CDR3: CASSPTPGSSNTEAFF. In DNA form, the CDR3 reads TGTGCCAGCAGCCCCACCCCCGGCAGTTCGAACACTGAAGCTTTCTTT.

This rearrangement joins TRBV7-9 to TRBJ1-5, with 11 bases fitting TRBD1. With V trimmed by 8 bases and J by 3 bases, 3 bases remained unmatched. This CDR3 region has 14 residues. CDR1 is SEHNR and CDR2 is FQNEAQ in the germline V gene (reference sequence). The CDR3 region is CASQDRGPNQPQHF. The CDR3 DNA is TGTGCCAGCCAGGACAGGGGGCCCAATCAGCCCCAGCATTTT.

This chain connects TRBV11-3 to TRBJ2-1; TRBD2 aligns across 14 bases. CDR3 length: 17 residues. Losses at the gene ends were 5 bases for V and 7 bases for J; bases not matched to a gene: 10. Per the germline V gene, CDR1 is SGHNT and CDR2 is YENEEA. The chain's CDR3 is CASSQIWTSGGRNEQFF. CDR3 nucleotides: TGTGCCAGCAGCCAGATCTGGACTAGCGGGGGGAGGAATGAGCAGTTCTTC.

The chain recombines TRBV2 with TRBJ1-1; D may be TRBD1 (5 bases). Looked up from germline, CDR1 is SNHLY and CDR2 is FYNNEI. V lost 7 bases and J lost 1, with 7 bases in between. This CDR3 spans 12 amino acids. CDR3 amino acids: CASTRENTEAFF. For the CDR3, the DNA is TGTGCCAGCACCAGGGAGAACACTGAAGCTTTCTTT.

This clone was found once. CDR3 bases: TGTGCCAGCAGGGCAAAGCTGAAGAACTTTAATGAAAAACTGTTTTTT. Protein: CASRAKLKNFNEKLFF. V gene TRBV6-6 combines with J gene TRBJ1-4; D is unresolved. The CDR3 consists of 16 residues. Germline V CDR1 and CDR2: MNHNY, SVGAGI (reference sequence). V lost 6 bases, J lost 4 bases, and 18 bases lay in between.

This chain links TRBV5-5 with TRBJ2-1; D is perhaps TRBD1 (6 bases). V lost 4 bases to trimming and J lost 7 bases, with 24 bases between them. This CDR3 is 17 amino acids long. Germline V CDR1 and CDR2: SGHKS, YYEKEE (reference sequence). CDR3: CASSLRYSSAGDNEQFF. DNA of the CDR3: TGTGCCAGCAGCCTCCGGTATAGTTCGGCAGGGGATAATGAGCAGTTCTTC.

The chain employs TRBV5-1 and TRBJ1-1; no clear D. V shed 0 bases and J shed 3 bases, with 9 bases lying between them. The CDR3 spans 14 residues. Germline loops: CDR1 SGHRS, CDR2 YFSETQ. CDR3 in DNA: TGCGCCAGCAGCTTGGTGCCGTCGCACACTGAAGCTTTCTTT. Translating it yields CASSLVPSHTEAFF. Looking up the rest from reference TRBV5-1 and TRBJ1-1 gives the full variable domain: KAGVTQTPRYLIKTRGQQVTLSCSPISGHRSVSWYQQTPGQGLQFLFEYFSETQRNKGNFPGRFSGRQFSNSRSEMNVSTLELGDSALYLCASSLVPSHTEAFFGQGTRLTVV.

The chain has TRBV5-1 and TRBJ2-1; weak D call: TRBD2 (5 bases). This CDR3 contains 14 residues. The germline V gene encodes CDR1 SGHRS and CDR2 YFSETQ. Trimming removed 0 bases from V and 6 bases from J, with 10 bases in between. This CDR3 is CASSLDPRGNEQFF. The CDR3 bases are TGCGCCAGCAGCTTGGACCCCCGGGGCAATGAGCAGTTCTTC.

This chain joins TRBV28 and TRBJ1-1; no definite D call. The CDR3 is 13 amino acids. V gave up 7 bases and J gave up 5 bases, with 14 bases separating them. The germline CDR1 and CDR2 sequences are MDHEN and SYDVKM. CDR3 DNA sequence: TGTGCCAGCACCCCTACACCAGGAACTGAAGCTTTCTTT. As protein: CASTPTPGTEAFF.

V gene TRBV5-4 combines with J gene TRBJ2-5, with 7 bases fitting TRBD1. CDR3 length equals 15 residues. Germline-derived CDR1 and CDR2 are SGHNT and YYREEE (reference sequence). Trimming removed 2 bases from V and 1 base from J; junction bases left unmatched: 5. This CDR3 reads CASSFGQALQETQYF. Here the CDR3 DNA reads TGTGCCAGCAGCTTTGGACAGGCGCTCCAAGAGACCCAGTACTTC.

The chain uses TRBV5-1 and TRBJ2-5, with D perhaps matching TRBD1 (6 bases). Trimming pared 0 bases from V and 2 bases from J, leaving 11 bases between. The CDR3 consists of 15 residues. CDR1 is SGHRS, CDR2 YFSETQ, per germline. The CDR3 here is CASSLVGALQETQYF. The DNA of the CDR3 is TGCGCCAGCAGCTTGGTGGGGGCCCTACAAGAGACCCAGTACTTC.

This sequence joins TRBV18 and TRBJ2-7; D gene uncertain. The V end was cut by 1 base, the J end by 3 bases, with 16 bases between. Germline V CDR1 and CDR2: KGHSH, LQKENI. CDR3 length: 16 amino acids. CDR3 sequence reads: CASSPLDPQISYEQYF. The CDR3 nucleotides are TGTGCCAGCTCACCACTTGATCCTCAAATAAGCTACGAGCAGTACTTC.